This entry concerns a single T cell receptor beta chain. No antigen is known for it. Per-base qualities were not stored, and no clone one base away is much larger. The germline V and J ends show losses of 0 bases and 7 bases respectively, and no gene match explains 1 base of the junction. In the germline V gene, CDR1 corresponds to ENHRY and CDR2 to SYGVKD. The CDR3 runs 15 amino acids, cysteine and phenylalanine included. This entry keeps only the CDR3 DNA: 45 bases, framed from base 1. This sample was included in a study of T cell responses to AZD1222 COVID-19 vaccine (dated by TCRdb to about 2021). Regarding the complete study: AZD1222 recipients whose second dose came at about 4 weeks and those whose second dose came at about 12 weeks were combined into one group, since spike-specific TCR depth and breadth did not differ between the two schedules. TCR sequencing was performed for 230 to 250 trial participants, of whom around 210 were given two doses of AZD1222 and approximately 25 were given two doses of MenACWY control vaccine. Trial participants were enrolled into age subgroups of 18-55, 56-69 and 70-plus years, which contained approximately 150, 28 and 58 TCR-sequenced participants, respectively.

Taken with the paper, the label for time point translates to: baseline before first vaccination. Vaccinee samples came from UK trials COV001 and COV002, including a single-blind randomized controlled phase 2/3 trial of AZD1222 (ChAdOx1 nCoV-19) in healthy adults. For TCRbeta chain sequencing, PBMC samples were collected from trial participants at day 0 and at day 28 after the second dose. The CDR3 regions of human TCRbeta chains were analyzed by immunosequencing. The authors' pipeline ran thus. Repertoire TCRs were matched against a reference library of SARS-CoV-2-specific TCRs generated with the MIRA antigen-specificity platform. Breadth was defined as the fraction of unique TCRs that were SARS-CoV-2-associated. Depth was defined as the fraction of total T cells that were SARS-CoV-2-associated. Using the MIRA data, every spike-specific TCR was mapped to the spike region that the TCR reacted to and assigned to either a CD4 or a CD8 class. Log10-transformed breadth and depth values were compared by one-way ANOVA with Sidak's multiple comparisons tests. Drawn from immuneACCESS, this table holds only the in-frame rearrangements with V and J called that TCRdb kept. Clones are partly lost; checked studies trace under half to an unresolved V gene and leave the rest unexplained. The V and J calls and clone size were taken over from that table, and D and trimming were inferred from the DNA. The sample has roughly 90,000 clones on record, around 86% of them singletons. The top ten clonotypes cover roughly 6.3% of the sample.

The paper as a whole reports these results and caveats: Conclusions about previously exposed vaccinees are limited, since just a handful of AZD1222 recipients were seropositive for SARS-CoV-2 at baseline. Most participants were white British and females outnumbered males, and the authors suggested that clonal diversity may have been underestimated. Because no day 14 peak-response samples were available, the repertoires could be characterized only after the peak T cell response. The whole spike protein was spanned by vaccine-associated CD4 TCRs, and dominant responses were seen in regions 160-218 and 743-854. After two AZD1222 doses, both the breadth and the depth of spike-specific TCRs were significantly higher than at day 0 and than in MenACWY recipients. The 56-69-year group was small, and its depth increase did not reach significance, likely because of low power. Epitopes outside the regions mutated in the B.1.351 and B.1.1.7 variants were reportedly recognized by nearly half of the unique spike-specific TCRs.

Here the chain combines TRBV10-3 and TRBJ1-6; 9 bases in the middle match TRBD1. The sequences come from peripheral blood, collected on day 0 of AZD1222 vaccination. The sequence derives from an adult in good health. The bases read TGTGCCATCAGTGAGTCGGACAGGGGAAATTCACCCCTCCACTTT. Translated, this is CAISESDRGNSPLHF.